Presented here are 23 T cell receptor beta chains from one specimen sequenced in a study of T cells in Graves' hyperthyroidism and ophthalmopathy. Researchers amplified the TCR beta CDR3 regions from RNA transcripts. HTBI primers were used for first-round RT-PCR of the TCR CDR3. Each CDR3 protein is one row after TCRdb ran MiXCR on the multiplex PCR reads. The sample contains 92,000 or so distinct CDR3 sequences, about half of which appear only once. Sequenced material: blood. The receptors were sampled from a woman aged 40 to 50 with Graves' hyperthyroidism.

This clonotype was detected many times. This chain connects TRBV28 to TRBJ1-2, with a tentative D call TRBD1 (5 bases). Germline loops: CDR1 MDHEN, CDR2 SYDVKM. The CDR3 is made up of 14 amino acids. The germline V and J ends were trimmed by 6 bases and 5 bases, with 16 bases remaining between them. For the CDR3, the DNA is TGTGCCAGCAGCTCGGGACGGAGACCTTATGGCTACACCTTC. It is translated as CASSSGRRPYGYTF.

Notes on this clonotype: One end of the junction does not line up with germline, which may come from a read error. This rearrangement joins TRBV29-1 to TRBJ1-2, with TRBD1 as a possible D gene (5 bases). Germline assignment: CDR1 SQVTM and CDR2 ANQGSEA. This CDR3 has 12 residues. CDR3 in DNA: TGCAGCGATAATCGGGGGTCAGGTGGCTACGCCTTC. This gives the protein CSDNRGSGGYAF.

This clonotype was detected a few times. The chain links TRBV20-1 to TRBJ2-7; TRBD1 agrees at 9 bases. Germline CDR1 reads DFQATT; CDR2 reads SNEGSKA (reference sequence). J gave up 4 bases and V 5 bases, and 12 bases lay outside the gene matches. This CDR3 contains 15 residues. The CDR3 protein is CSAPGTGHILYEQYF. The CDR3 DNA sequence: TGCAGTGCTCCCGGGACAGGGCATATCTTGTACGAGCAGTACTTC.

This sequence joins TRBV7-2 and TRBJ2-7; 8 nucleotides match TRBD2. CDR3 length equals 17 residues. Looked up from germline, CDR1 is SGHTA and CDR2 is FQGNSA. Trimming at V came to 5 bases and at J to 3 bases, leaving 15 bases not matched to a gene. The DNA of the CDR3 is TGTGCCAGCAGCACCGGGGGCGGGGGGACCCCAAGCTACGAGCAGTACTTC. It yields the protein CASSTGGGGTPSYEQYF.

The CDR3 reads CASSLRKDTQYF. In DNA, the CDR3 is TGTGCCAGCAGCTTAAGAAAGGATACGCAGTATTTT. The V gene is TRBV7-2, the J gene TRBJ2-3, with D hard to call. The CDR3 is 12 residues long. The V end was cut by 2 bases, the J end by 6 bases, with 6 bases between. Looked up from germline, CDR1 is SGHTA and CDR2 is FQGNSA. Drawing the rest from reference TRBV7-2 and TRBJ2-3, the complete variable domain is GAGVSQSPSNKVTEKGKDVELRCDPISGHTALYWYRQSLGQGLEFLIYFQGNSAPDKSGLPSDRFSAERTGGSVSTLTIQRTQQEDSAVYLCASSLRKDTQYFGPGTRLTVL.

The chain carries TRBV20-1 and TRBJ1-5, with D perhaps matching TRBD1 (6 bases). Trimming took off 1 base at V and 14 bases at J, with 21 bases between the two ends. CDR3 length: 14 amino acids. Germline V gives CDR1 DFQATT, CDR2 SNEGSKA (reference sequence). Here the CDR3 DNA reads TGCAGTGCTAGAGGTGGAGGGGGGCCATCCTACGAGCATTTT. Translated, it gives CSARGGGGPSYEHF.

As DNA, the CDR3 is TGTGCCACCACTAGGGACGTCGGATATGGCTACACCTTC. It is translated as CATTRDVGYGYTF. V gene TRBV15 combines with J gene TRBJ1-2; tentative D call: TRBD1 (5 bases). The CDR3 consists of 13 residues. Trimming took 7 bases from V and 5 from J, leaving 14 bases between them. Germline CDR1 is LNHNV and CDR2 is YYDKDF (reference sequence). Variable domain in full (rest from reference TRBV15 and TRBJ1-2): DAMVIQNPRYQVTQFGKPVTLSCSQTLNHNVMYWYQQKSSQAPKLLFHYYDKDFNNEADTPDNFQSRRPNTSFCFLDIRSPGLGDTAMYLCATTRDVGYGYTFGSGTRLTVV.

This rearrangement joins TRBV4-3 to TRBJ1-2, with D possibly matching TRBD1 (5 bases). V was trimmed by 0 bases and J by 2 bases, leaving 13 bases between them. In germline, CDR1 is LGHNA, CDR2 YSLEER. This CDR3 has 16 residues. The CDR3, as DNA: TGCGCCAGCAGCCAAGAAGCTGCCGGGACCAACTATGGCTACACCTTC. It translates to CASSQEAAGTNYGYTF.

The genes are TRBV7-3 and TRBJ2-3; 9 nucleotides agree with TRBD1. There are 15 residues in the CDR3. With V trimmed by 4 bases and J by 0 bases, 2 bases remained unmatched. Germline-derived CDR1 and CDR2 are SGHTA and FQGTGA. CDR3 protein: CASSSGTGSTDTQYF. The CDR3 nucleotides read TGTGCCAGCAGCTCCGGGACAGGGAGCACAGATACGCAGTATTTT.

The gene calls are TRBV2 and TRBJ2-7, with unresolved D. V was cut by 3 bases and J by 3 bases, with 6 bases left in between. CDR3 length: 12 residues. Germline lookup yields CDR1 SNHLY and CDR2 FYNNEI. This CDR3 reads CASSDGLYEQYF. The CDR3 coding sequence is TGTGCCAGCAGTGACGGTCTCTACGAGCAGTACTTC.

Details on this clonotype: A read error is possible here, since a much larger clone lies one base away. CDR3 nucleotide sequence: TGTGCCAGCAGCCCCCGGAGACAGCGGGTGACCACCGGGGAGCTGTTTTTT. Its protein is CASSPRRQRVTTGELFF. This chain links TRBV7-3 with TRBJ2-2; D possibly corresponds to TRBD2 (6 bases). Trimming removed 5 bases at V and 4 bases at J, with 20 bases between. CDR3 length: 17 amino acids. Germline V gene sequence: CDR1 SGHTA, CDR2 FQGTGA.

The J gene is TRBJ1-2, the V gene TRBV7-9; a possible D gene is TRBD1 (5 bases). The CDR3 consists of 13 residues. CDR1 SEHNR and CDR2 FQNEAQ come from the germline V gene (reference sequence). Trimming removed 6 bases at V and 4 bases at J, with 12 bases between. The CDR3 protein is CASRRDSPYGYTF. As DNA, the CDR3 is TGTGCCAGCAGACGAGACAGCCCCTATGGCTACACCTTC.

On this clonotype itself: The conserved phenylalanine or tryptophan is not found at the CDR3 terminus, so this likely reflects a read error. This chain uses TRBV12-3 or TRBV12-4 with TRBJ2-6; D possibly corresponds to TRBD1 (5 bases). The CDR3 sequence is 14 residues long. Trimming shortened V by 5 bases and J by 11 bases, and 16 bases separated the two germline ends. The CDR3 DNA is TGTGCCAGCAGTCCAGCGAACAGGAACTACGTCCTGACTTCC. Translation: CASSPANRNYVLTS.

A few counts support this clonotype. The V call is TRBV20-1, the J call TRBJ1-5, with D possibly being TRBD1 (6 bases). Germline-derived CDR1 and CDR2 are DFQATT and SNEGSKA (reference sequence). V was pared by 6 bases and J by 7 bases, with 7 bases between. This CDR3 is built from 10 residues. The CDR3 protein is CSARGQPQHF. The CDR3 nucleotides are TGCAGTGCCAGGGGACAGCCCCAGCATTTT.

This clonotype was picked up a small number of times. A read error may explain this, as a much larger clone is one base away. This chain links TRBV10-3 with TRBJ1-6; D remains ambiguous. The CDR3 contains 12 residues. The V end was cut by 5 bases, the J end by 8 bases, with 7 bases between. Looked up from germline, CDR1 is ENHRY and CDR2 is SYGVKD. The CDR3 here is CAISLGDSPLHF. DNA of the CDR3: TGTGCCATCAGTCTGGGCGATTCACCCCTCCACTTT.

The rearrangement joins TRBV6-5 to TRBJ2-7; possibly TRBD2 for D (6 bases). The germline gives CDR1 MNHEY, CDR2 SVGAGI. The length of the CDR3 is 16 residues. V was trimmed by 4 bases and J by 3 bases, leaving 19 bases between them. The CDR3 DNA sequence: TGTGCCAGCAGTTCCCCGGCCTCAGGTAGCGGCTACGAGCAGTACTTC. Amino acids: CASSSPASGSGYEQYF.

The chain joins TRBV7-2 to TRBJ2-3; D remains ambiguous. This CDR3 has 13 residues. Deletions cut 5 bases from V and 4 bases from J, with 10 bases between. Germline V gene lookup returns CDR1 SGHTA and CDR2 FQGNSA. CDR3 DNA sequence: TGTGCCAGCAGCCTCCTGGCCCCAGATACGCAGTATTTT. It yields the protein CASSLLAPDTQYF.

CDR3: CASSESASGTQHF. DNA for the CDR3: TGCGCCAGCAGTGAGTCGGCCTCGGGGACCCAGCATTTT. The chain couples TRBV10-2 to TRBJ1-5, with no clear D. CDR3 length: 13 amino acids. The germline gives CDR1 WSHSY, CDR2 SAAADI. V lost 0 bases to trimming and J lost 11 bases, with 11 bases between them.

This clonotype was counted a single time. The chain has TRBV29-1 and TRBJ1-1; D unresolved. This CDR3 comprises 11 residues. V was clipped by 3 bases and J by 5 bases, with 7 bases between them. In germline, CDR1 is SQVTM, CDR2 ANQGSEA. CDR3 in amino acids: CSVERETEAFF. CDR3 coding DNA: TGCAGCGTTGAGAGGGAGACTGAAGCTTTCTTT.

The chain has TRBV7-2 and TRBJ1-1; the match to TRBD1 covers 9 bases. The V segment lost 5 bases and the J segment 11 bases; nucleotides outside the gene matches: 9. This CDR3 region has 13 residues. The germline gives CDR1 SGHTA, CDR2 FQGNSA. The CDR3 DNA sequence: TGTGCCAGCAGCAAAACAGGGGACAGGGTGGCTTTCTTT. Translating it yields CASSKTGDRVAFF.

The chain joins TRBV2 to TRBJ1-4; 7 bases are a match to TRBD1. CDR1 and CDR2 from the germline V gene are SNHLY and FYNNEI. This CDR3 has 13 amino acids. The junction had 6 bases not matched to a gene; V was cut back by 6 bases and J by 8 bases. The CDR3 is CASSQQGREKLFF. Here the CDR3 DNA reads TGTGCCAGCAGCCAACAGGGGAGGGAAAAACTGTTTTTT.

This clonotype appeared many times. The CDR3 reads CASSLLQSYGYTF. CDR3 bases: TGTGCCAGCAGTTTATTACAGTCCTATGGCTACACCTTC. The rearrangement uses TRBV28 and TRBJ1-2; D not certain. Germline CDR1 reads MDHEN; CDR2 reads SYDVKM. V lost 1 base to trimming and J lost 4 bases, with 7 bases between them. The CDR3 is 13 residues long.

The V gene is TRBV2, the J gene TRBJ1-2; possibly TRBD1 for D (6 bases). Germline values: CDR1 SNHLY, CDR2 FYNNEI. V was shortened by 6 bases and J by 5 bases, with 13 bases between the two germline ends. CDR3 size: 13 residues. The CDR3 bases are TGTGCCAGCAGAGCCGGGACAATTTATGGCTACACCTTC. It codes for CASRAGTIYGYTF.